What follows describes a single T cell receptor beta chain. The sample belongs to a study of shared clonotypes between healthy human individuals. Germline V gene lookup returns CDR1 MNHEY and CDR2 SVGAGI. V was trimmed by 0 bases and J by 1 base, leaving 9 bases between them. This CDR3 comprises 15 residues. Positively selected for CCR7, the CD45RO-negative cells used as naive CD8 cells excluded terminally differentiated effector memory CD45RA+ cells. Investigators spread the genomic DNA of each subset evenly over several immunoSEQ plates. The method was immunoSEQ multiplex PCR; TCRdb's version includes in-frame clones alone and lacks a portion of them. Here the sample spans about 2 million clones, less than 95% being singletons.

The V gene is TRBV6-5, the J gene TRBJ1-2, with D unclear. The receptor's source is a man aged 18 to 29 in good health. The sequencing sample was made of naive CD8+ T cells sorted from blood. CDR3 protein: CASSYSTGVNYGYTF. DNA for the CDR3: TGTGCCAGCAGTTACTCGACCGGCGTTAACTATGGCTACACCTTC.